Below, 16 T cell receptor beta chains from the same sample are listed, as sequenced in a study of vaccination and CD4 T cells after COVID-19. Cultured CD4+ T cells had their DNA profiled by the Oncomine TCR Beta short-read assay. TCRdb reanalysed the PCR reads using MiXCR and keeps one entry per CDR3 protein. The data contain fewer than 8,000 distinct CDR3 sequences, roughly 50% of them singletons. No antigen has been assigned to these receptors. The treatment here: roughly 10-day PBMC culture with coronavirus spike peptide pools or control peptides (ViraFEST assay). The collection of CD4+ T cells from the unexposed donor took place before the COVID-19 pandemic (2011-2018). The sample was CD4+ T cells from blood, cultured in vitro. These receptor sequences come from a human donor in good health.

The V gene is TRBV15, the J gene TRBJ2-5; D is perhaps TRBD2 (6 bases). Germline loops: CDR1 LNHNV, CDR2 YYDKDF (reference sequence). CDR3 length: 14 residues. V was clipped by 5 bases and J by 5 bases, with 15 bases between them. DNA for the CDR3: TGTGCCACCAGCGCGGGACTTACGTGGGAGACCCAGTACTTC. Its translation: CATSAGLTWETQYF. Full variable domain (outside the CDR3, taken from reference TRBV15 and TRBJ2-5): DAMVIQNPRYQVTQFGKPVTLSCSQTLNHNVMYWYQQKSSQAPKLLFHYYDKDFNNEADTPDNFQSRRPNTSFCFLDIRSPGLGDTAMYLCATSAGLTWETQYFGPGTRLLVL.

J is TRBJ1-1 and V is TRBV29-1; D is ambiguous. V was trimmed by 3 bases and J by 4 bases, leaving 15 bases between them. CDR3 length equals 14 residues. Germline V gene sequence: CDR1 SQVTM, CDR2 ANQGSEA. The CDR3 is CSVDIGSSGTEAFF. The DNA for the CDR3 is TGCAGCGTTGATATTGGTTCCAGCGGCACTGAAGCTTTCTTT.

This clonotype was seen a handful of times. The V and J genes are TRBV6-1 and TRBJ1-6; possibly TRBD1 for D (5 bases). The CDR3 has 14 amino acids. Trimming pared 1 base from V and 7 bases from J, leaving 8 bases between. Germline values: CDR1 MNHNS, CDR2 SASEGT. The CDR3 loop reads CASSEVGGNSPLHF. In nucleotides, the CDR3 is TGTGCCAGCAGTGAAGTCGGGGGAAATTCACCCCTCCACTTT.

This clonotype was counted only a few times. The V gene is TRBV6-2 or TRBV6-3, the J gene TRBJ1-5; maybe TRBD1 (5 bases). The CDR3 runs 16 residues. Germline CDR1 reads MNHEY; CDR2 reads SVGEGT. Trimming shortened V by 2 bases and J by 4 bases, and 15 bases separated the two germline ends. This CDR3 is CASSYIKGITNQPQHF. For the CDR3, the DNA is TGTGCCAGCAGTTACATTAAGGGGATAACAAATCAGCCCCAGCATTTT.

This clonotype appeared a few times. V usage is TRBV6-1 and J usage is TRBJ1-1; 7 bases match TRBD1. V lost 6 bases, J lost 11 bases, and 9 bases stayed unmatched. The CDR3 is 12 residues long. Germline loops: CDR1 MNHNS, CDR2 SASEGT. The CDR3 coding sequence is TGTGCCAGCAGCAATAAAAGGGGGCACGCTTTCTTT. It codes for CASSNKRGHAFF.

The table lists this clonotype with a few counts. The J gene is TRBJ1-5, the V gene TRBV27; 9 bases agree with TRBD1. Germline trimming cut 3 bases from V and 7 bases from J; bases unmatched to any gene: 7. The CDR3 length is 15 residues. Germline lookup yields CDR1 MNHEY and CDR2 SMNVEV (reference sequence). This CDR3 reads CASSFTGGARQPQHF. The CDR3 bases are TGTGCCAGCAGTTTTACAGGGGGCGCGCGACAGCCCCAGCATTTT.

This clonotype was recorded a few times. This chain uses TRBV19 with TRBJ2-7, with 13 bases that match TRBD2. This CDR3 contains 16 residues. Unmatched junction bases numbered 9, after V lost 5 bases and J lost 5 bases. Per the germline V gene, CDR1 is LNHDA and CDR2 is SQIVND (reference sequence). The CDR3, as DNA: TGTGCCAGTAGTCCCTGGACTAGCGGGAGTAGCAACGAGCAGTACTTC. The encoded protein is CASSPWTSGSSNEQYF.

This clonotype was counted a few times. This sequence joins TRBV6-5 and TRBJ1-1; 7 bases match TRBD1. The length of the CDR3 is 15 residues. V lost 2 bases and J lost 3; bases outside the gene matches: 6. Germline loops: CDR1 MNHEY, CDR2 SVGAGI. CDR3 coding DNA: TGTGCCAGCAGTTACCCCGACAGGGCGGACACTGAAGCTTTCTTT. It encodes CASSYPDRADTEAFF.

This chain uses TRBV19 with TRBJ1-5; D is ambiguous. This CDR3 spans 13 amino acids. CDR1 and CDR2 (germline): LNHDA, SQIVND (reference sequence). V was trimmed by 7 bases and J by 4 bases, leaving 11 bases between them. The CDR3 coding sequence is TGTGCCAGTAAATCAGGTGGGAATCAGCCCCAGCATTTT. This codes for CASKSGGNQPQHF.

V and J are TRBV27 and TRBJ2-7; perhaps D is TRBD1 or TRBD2 (6 bases each). The V gene's germline CDR1 is MNHEY and CDR2 SMNVEV (reference sequence). The CDR3 contains 15 residues. V gave up 2 bases and J gave up 3 bases, with 14 bases separating them. DNA for the CDR3: TGTGCCAGCAGTTTACAAGGGGGGATGAGCTACGAGCAGTACTTC. Its protein is CASSLQGGMSYEQYF.

This clonotype was detected only a few times. This chain joins TRBV5-1 and TRBJ1-2, with D possibly being TRBD1 (6 bases). CDR1 is SGHRS and CDR2 is YFSETQ in the germline V gene. This CDR3 is built from 14 residues. V was shortened by 0 bases and J by 5 bases, with 11 bases between the two germline ends. CDR3 region: CASSLGTGRYGYTF. The CDR3 bases are TGCGCCAGCAGCTTGGGCACAGGGCGGTATGGCTACACCTTC.

The chain is built from TRBV25-1 and TRBJ2-5, with D possibly matching TRBD2 (6 bases). In germline, CDR1 is MGHDK, CDR2 SYGVNS. The V end lost 2 bases, the J end lost 5 bases, and 15 bases lay between the germline ends. This CDR3 contains 15 residues. This CDR3 is CASSEQEGLGETQYF. CDR3 DNA: TGTGCCAGCAGTGAACAGGAGGGTCTCGGGGAGACCCAGTACTTC.

The chain uses TRBV5-5 and TRBJ1-5; D is possibly TRBD1 (5 bases). V lost 4 bases, J lost 5 bases, and 13 bases lay in between. Germline V gives CDR1 SGHKS, CDR2 YYEKEE (reference sequence). The CDR3 has 14 amino acids. The CDR3 protein is CASSRGLGDQPQHF. Written as DNA, the CDR3 is TGTGCCAGCAGCCGTGGGCTGGGGGATCAGCCCCAGCATTTT.

This clonotype was detected only a few times. This chain uses TRBV20-1 with TRBJ1-2; possible D gene TRBD1, 6 bases. The CDR3 has 13 amino acids. Germline lookup yields CDR1 DFQATT and CDR2 SNEGSKA (reference sequence). Trimming pared 5 bases from V and 4 bases from J, leaving 14 bases between. This chain's CDR3 is CSASSTGFYGYTF. The CDR3 coding sequence is TGCAGTGCTTCTTCGACAGGATTCTATGGCTACACCTTC.

This clonotype was seen only a few times. V and J are TRBV6-1 and TRBJ1-5; 7 bases line up with TRBD1. The CDR3 has 15 amino acids. The germline CDR1 and CDR2 sequences are MNHNS and SASEGT. J lost 0 bases, V lost 6 bases, and 5 bases had no gene match. The CDR3 sequence: CASRSDRVSNQPQHF. CDR3 DNA sequence: TGTGCCAGCAGGTCCGACAGGGTTAGCAATCAGCCCCAGCATTTT.

The chain carries TRBV2 and TRBJ2-5, with TRBD2 matching 13 bases. Germline V gives CDR1 SNHLY, CDR2 FYNNEI. The length of the CDR3 is 15 residues. The trim removed 6 bases at V and 2 bases at J, leaving 3 bases unmatched. CDR3 in amino acids: CASRKLAGGQETQYF. The CDR3, as DNA: TGTGCCAGCAGGAAACTAGCGGGGGGGCAAGAGACCCAGTACTTC.